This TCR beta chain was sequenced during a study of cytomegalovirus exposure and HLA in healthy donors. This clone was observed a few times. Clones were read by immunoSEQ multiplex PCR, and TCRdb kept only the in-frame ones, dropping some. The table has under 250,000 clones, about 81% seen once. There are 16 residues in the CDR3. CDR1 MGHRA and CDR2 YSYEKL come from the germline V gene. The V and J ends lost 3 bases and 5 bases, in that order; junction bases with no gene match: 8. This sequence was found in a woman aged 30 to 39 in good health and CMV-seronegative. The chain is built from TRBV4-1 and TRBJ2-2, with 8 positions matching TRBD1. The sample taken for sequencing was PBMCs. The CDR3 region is CASSQPDRARTGELFF. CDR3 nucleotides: TGCGCCAGCAGCCAGCCGGACAGGGCTCGGACCGGGGAGCTGTTTTTT.